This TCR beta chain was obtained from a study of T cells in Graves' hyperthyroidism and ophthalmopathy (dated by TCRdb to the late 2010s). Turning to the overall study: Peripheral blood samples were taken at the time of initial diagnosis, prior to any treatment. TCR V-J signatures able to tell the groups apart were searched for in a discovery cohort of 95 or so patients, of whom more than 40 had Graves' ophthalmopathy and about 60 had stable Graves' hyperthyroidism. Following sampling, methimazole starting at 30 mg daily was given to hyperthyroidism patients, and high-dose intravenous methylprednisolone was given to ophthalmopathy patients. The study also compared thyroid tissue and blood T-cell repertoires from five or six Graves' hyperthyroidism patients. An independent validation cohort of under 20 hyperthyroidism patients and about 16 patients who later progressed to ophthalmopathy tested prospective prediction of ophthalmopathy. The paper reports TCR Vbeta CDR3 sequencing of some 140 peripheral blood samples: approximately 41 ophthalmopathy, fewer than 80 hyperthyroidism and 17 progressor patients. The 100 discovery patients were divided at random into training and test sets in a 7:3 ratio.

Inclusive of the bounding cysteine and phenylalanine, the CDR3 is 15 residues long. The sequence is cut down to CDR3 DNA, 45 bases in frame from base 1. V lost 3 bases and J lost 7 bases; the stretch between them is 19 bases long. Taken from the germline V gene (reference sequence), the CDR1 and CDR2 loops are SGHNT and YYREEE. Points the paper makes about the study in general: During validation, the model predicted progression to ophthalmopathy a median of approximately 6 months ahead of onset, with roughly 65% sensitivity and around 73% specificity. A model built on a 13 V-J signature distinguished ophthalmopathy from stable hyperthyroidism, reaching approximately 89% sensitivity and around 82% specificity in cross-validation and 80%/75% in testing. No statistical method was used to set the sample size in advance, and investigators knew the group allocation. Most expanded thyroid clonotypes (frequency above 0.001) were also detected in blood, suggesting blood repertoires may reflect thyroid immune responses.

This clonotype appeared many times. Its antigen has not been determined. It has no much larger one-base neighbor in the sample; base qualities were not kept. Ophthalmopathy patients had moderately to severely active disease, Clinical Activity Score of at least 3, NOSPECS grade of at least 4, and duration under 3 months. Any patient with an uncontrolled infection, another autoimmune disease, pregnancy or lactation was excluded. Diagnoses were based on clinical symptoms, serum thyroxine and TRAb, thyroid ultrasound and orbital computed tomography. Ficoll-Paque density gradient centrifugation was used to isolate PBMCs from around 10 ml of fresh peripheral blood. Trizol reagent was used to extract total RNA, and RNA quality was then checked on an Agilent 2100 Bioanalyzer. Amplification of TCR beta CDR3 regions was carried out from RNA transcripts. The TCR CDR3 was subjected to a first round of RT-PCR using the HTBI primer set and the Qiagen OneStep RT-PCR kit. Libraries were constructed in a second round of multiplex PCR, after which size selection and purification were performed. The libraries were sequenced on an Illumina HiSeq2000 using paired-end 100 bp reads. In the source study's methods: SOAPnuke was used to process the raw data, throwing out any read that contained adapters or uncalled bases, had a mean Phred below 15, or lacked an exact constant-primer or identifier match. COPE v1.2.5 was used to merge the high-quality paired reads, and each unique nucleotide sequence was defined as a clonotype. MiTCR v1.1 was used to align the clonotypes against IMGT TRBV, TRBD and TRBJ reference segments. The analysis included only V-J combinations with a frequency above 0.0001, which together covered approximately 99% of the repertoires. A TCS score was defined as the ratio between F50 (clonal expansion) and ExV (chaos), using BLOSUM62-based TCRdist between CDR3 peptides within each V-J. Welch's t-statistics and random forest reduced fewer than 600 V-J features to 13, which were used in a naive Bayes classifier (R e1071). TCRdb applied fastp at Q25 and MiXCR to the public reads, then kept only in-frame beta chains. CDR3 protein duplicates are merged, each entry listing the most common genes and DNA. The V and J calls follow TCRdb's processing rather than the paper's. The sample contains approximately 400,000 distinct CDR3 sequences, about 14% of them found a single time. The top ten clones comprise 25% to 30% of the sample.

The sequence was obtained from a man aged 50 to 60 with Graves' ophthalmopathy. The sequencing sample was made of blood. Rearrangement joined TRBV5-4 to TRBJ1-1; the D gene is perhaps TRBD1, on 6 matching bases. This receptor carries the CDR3 CASSYDRSVDFEAFF. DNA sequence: TGTGCCAGCAGCTATGACAGGTCGGTAGACTTTGAAGCTTTCTTT.